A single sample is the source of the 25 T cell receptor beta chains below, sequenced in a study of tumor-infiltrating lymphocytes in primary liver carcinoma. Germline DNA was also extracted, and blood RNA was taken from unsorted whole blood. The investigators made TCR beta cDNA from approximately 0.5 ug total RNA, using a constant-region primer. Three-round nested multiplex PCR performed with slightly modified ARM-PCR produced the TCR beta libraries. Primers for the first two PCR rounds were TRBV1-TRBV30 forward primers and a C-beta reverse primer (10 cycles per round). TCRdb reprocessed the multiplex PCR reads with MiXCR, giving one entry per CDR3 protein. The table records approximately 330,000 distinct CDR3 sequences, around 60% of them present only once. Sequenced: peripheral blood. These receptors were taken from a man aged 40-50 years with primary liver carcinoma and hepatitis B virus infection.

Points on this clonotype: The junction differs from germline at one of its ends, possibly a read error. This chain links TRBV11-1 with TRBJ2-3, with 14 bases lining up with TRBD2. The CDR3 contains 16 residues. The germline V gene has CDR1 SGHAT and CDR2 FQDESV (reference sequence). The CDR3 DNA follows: TGTGCCGGCAGCCTCACGGGACTAGCGGGAGCAGATACGCAGTATTTT. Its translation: CAGSLTGLAGADTQYF.

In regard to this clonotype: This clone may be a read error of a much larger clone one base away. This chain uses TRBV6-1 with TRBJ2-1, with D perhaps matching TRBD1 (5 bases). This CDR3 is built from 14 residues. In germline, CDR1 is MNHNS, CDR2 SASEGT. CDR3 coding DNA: TGTGCCAGCAGTGTTAGGGGCCTGGGCAATGGGCAGTTCTTC. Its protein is CASSVRGLGNGQFF.

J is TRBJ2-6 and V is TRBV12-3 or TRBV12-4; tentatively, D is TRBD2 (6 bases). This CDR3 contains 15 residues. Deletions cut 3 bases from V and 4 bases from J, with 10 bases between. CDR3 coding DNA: TGTGCCAGCAGTTTCGGGGGACCAGGGGCCAACGTCCTGACTTTC. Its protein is CASSFGGPGANVLTF.

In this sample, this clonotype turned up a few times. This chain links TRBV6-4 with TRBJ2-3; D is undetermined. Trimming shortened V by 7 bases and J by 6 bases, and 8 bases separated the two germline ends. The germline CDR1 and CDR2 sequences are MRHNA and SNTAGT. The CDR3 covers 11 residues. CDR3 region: CASNFDDTQYF. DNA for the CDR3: TGTGCCAGCAATTTCGACGATACGCAGTATTTT.

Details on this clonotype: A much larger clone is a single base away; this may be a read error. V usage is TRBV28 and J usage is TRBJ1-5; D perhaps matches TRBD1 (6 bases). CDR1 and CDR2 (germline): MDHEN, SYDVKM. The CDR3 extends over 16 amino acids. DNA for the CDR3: TGTGTCAGCAGTTTCACCGACAACAGGGGCAATCAGCCCCAGCATTTT. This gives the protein CVSSFTDNRGNQPQHF.

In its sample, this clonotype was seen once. In DNA, the CDR3 is TGCGCCAGCAGCGTACAGGGAAGGGGCACAGATACGCAGTATTTT. It encodes CASSVQGRGTDTQYF. The chain is built from TRBV5-1 and TRBJ2-3, with D perhaps TRBD1 (6 bases). The CDR3 consists of 15 residues. The V end was cut by 4 bases, the J end by 1 base, with 13 bases between. The V gene's germline CDR1 is SGHRS and CDR2 YFSETQ.

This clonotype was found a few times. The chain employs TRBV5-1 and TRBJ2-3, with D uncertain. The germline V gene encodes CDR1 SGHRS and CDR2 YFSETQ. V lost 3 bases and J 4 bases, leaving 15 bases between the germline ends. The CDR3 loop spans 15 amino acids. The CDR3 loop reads CASSSRFGYADTQYF. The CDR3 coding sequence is TGCGCCAGCAGCTCGCGTTTCGGGTACGCAGATACGCAGTATTTT.

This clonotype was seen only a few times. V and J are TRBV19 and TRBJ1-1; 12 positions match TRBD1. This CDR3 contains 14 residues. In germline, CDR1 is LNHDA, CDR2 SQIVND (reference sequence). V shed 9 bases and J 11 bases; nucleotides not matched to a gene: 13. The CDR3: CASRLPGQGAAAFF. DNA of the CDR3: TGTGCCAGCCGCCTCCCGGGACAGGGGGCTGCGGCTTTCTTT.

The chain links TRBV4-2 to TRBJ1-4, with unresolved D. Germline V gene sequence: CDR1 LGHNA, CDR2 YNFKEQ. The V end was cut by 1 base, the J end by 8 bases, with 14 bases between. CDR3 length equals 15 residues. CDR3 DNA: TGTGCCAGCAGCCAAGTAAGGGTAGACGGCGAAAAACTGTTTTTT. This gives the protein CASSQVRVDGEKLFF.

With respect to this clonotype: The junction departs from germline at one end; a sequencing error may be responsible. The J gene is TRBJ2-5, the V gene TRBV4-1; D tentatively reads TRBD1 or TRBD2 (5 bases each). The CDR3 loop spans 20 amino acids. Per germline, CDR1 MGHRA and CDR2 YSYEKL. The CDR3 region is CASSQDRGYAGAPDQETQYF. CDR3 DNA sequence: TGTGCCAGCAGCCAAGATAGAGGGTATGCCGGGGCTCCCGATCAAGAGACCCAGTACTTC.

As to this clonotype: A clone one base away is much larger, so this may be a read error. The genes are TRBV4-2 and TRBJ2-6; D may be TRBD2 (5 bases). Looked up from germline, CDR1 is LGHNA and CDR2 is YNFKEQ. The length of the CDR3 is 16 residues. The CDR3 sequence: CASSQDHTLGVNVLTF. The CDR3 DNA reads TGTGCCAGCAGCCAAGATCACACCCTCGGGGTCAACGTCCTGACTTTC.

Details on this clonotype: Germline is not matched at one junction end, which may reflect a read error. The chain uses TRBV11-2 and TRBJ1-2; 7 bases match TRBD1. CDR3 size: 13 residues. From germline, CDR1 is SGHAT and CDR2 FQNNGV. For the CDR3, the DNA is TGTGCCGGCAGCTTTCATACAGGGGAGGGCTACACCTTC. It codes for CAGSFHTGEGYTF.

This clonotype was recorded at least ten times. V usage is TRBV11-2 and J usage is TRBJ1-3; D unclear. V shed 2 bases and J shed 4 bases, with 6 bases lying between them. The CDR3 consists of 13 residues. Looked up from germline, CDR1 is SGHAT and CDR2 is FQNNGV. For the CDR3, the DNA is TGTGCCAGCAGCTTACTAGGCGGAAACACCATATATTTT. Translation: CASSLLGGNTIYF.

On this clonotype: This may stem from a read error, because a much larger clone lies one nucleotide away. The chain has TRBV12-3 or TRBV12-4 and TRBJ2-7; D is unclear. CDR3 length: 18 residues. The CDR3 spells CTSRPSVTAGPVTYEQYF. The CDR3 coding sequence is TGTACCAGCAGGCCTTCGGTTACCGCCGGGCCCGTAACCTACGAGCAGTACTTC.

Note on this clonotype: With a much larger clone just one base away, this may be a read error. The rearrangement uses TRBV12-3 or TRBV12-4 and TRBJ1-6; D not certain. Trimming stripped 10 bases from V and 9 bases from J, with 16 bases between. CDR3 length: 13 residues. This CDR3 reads CAITQTGFSPLHF. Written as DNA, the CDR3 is TGTGCCATCACCCAAACGGGGTTTTCACCCCTCCACTTT.

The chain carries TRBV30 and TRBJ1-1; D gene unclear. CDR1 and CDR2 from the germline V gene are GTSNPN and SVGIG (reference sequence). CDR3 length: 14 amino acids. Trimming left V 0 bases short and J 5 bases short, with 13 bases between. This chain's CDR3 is CAWSVSLGRTEAFF. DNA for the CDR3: TGTGCCTGGAGTGTATCCTTAGGCCGAACTGAAGCTTTCTTT.

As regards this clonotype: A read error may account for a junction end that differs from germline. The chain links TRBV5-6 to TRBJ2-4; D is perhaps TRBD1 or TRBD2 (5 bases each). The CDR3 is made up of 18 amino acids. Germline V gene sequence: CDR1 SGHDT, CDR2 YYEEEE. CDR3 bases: TGTGCCAGCAGCTTGGGACCTAAACGGGGCGTTGTCAAAAACATTCGGTACTTC. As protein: CASSLGPKRGVVKNIRYF.

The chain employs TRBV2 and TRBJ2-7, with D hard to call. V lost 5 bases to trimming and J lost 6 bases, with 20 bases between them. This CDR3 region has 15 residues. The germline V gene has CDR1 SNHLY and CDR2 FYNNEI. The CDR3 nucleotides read TGTGCCAGCAGTCTGGCCCAGACAAGCAGATCCGAGCAGTACTTC. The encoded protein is CASSLAQTSRSEQYF.

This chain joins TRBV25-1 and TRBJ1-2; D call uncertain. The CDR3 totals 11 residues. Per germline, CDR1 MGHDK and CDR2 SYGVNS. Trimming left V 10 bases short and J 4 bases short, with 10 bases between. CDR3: CATQHLYGYTF. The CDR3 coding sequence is TGTGCCACCCAGCACCTCTATGGCTACACCTTC.

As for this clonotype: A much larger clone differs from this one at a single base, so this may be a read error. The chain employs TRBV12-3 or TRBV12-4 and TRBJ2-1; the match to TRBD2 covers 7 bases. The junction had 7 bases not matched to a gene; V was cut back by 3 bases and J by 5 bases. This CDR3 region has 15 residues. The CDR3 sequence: CASSFAGEGHNEQFF. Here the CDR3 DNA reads TGTGCCAGCAGTTTTGCGGGAGAGGGCCACAATGAGCAGTTCTTC.

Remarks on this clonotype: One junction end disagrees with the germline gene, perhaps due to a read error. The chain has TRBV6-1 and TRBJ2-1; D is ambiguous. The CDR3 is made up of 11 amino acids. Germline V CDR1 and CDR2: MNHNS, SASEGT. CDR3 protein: CASSLLNEQSF. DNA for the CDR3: TGTGCCAGTAGTTTGCTAAATGAGCAGTCCTTC.

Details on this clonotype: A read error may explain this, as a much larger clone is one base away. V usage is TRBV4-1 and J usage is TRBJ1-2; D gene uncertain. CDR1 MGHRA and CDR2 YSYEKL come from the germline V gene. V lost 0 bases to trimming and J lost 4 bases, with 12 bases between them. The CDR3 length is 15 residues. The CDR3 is CASSQDLGVPYGYTF. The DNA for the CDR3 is TGCGCCAGCAGCCAAGACCTCGGGGTACCCTATGGCTACACCTTC.

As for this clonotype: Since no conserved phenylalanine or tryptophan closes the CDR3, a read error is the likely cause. CDR3 nucleotide sequence: TGCGCCAGCAGCCAAGGACCTCGGGGCTACATGAACACTGAAGCTTTCCTT. This sequence encodes CASSQGPRGYMNTEAFL. The V gene is TRBV4-1, the J gene TRBJ1-1; D perhaps matches TRBD1 (5 bases). There are 17 residues in the CDR3. Deletions cut 1 base from V and 0 bases from J, with 15 bases between. CDR1 MGHRA and CDR2 YSYEKL come from the germline V gene.

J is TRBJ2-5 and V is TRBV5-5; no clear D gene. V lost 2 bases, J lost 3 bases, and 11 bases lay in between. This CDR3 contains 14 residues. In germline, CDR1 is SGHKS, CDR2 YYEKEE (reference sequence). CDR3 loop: CASSLALAEETQYF. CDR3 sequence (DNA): TGTGCCAGCAGCTTAGCCTTGGCGGAAGAGACCCAGTACTTC.

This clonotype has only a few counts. This CDR3 reads CASSRRDRTDEQYF. DNA of the CDR3: TGTGCCAGCAGCCGTCGGGACAGAACTGACGAGCAGTACTTC. The rearrangement uses TRBV5-5 and TRBJ2-7; TRBD1 matches 7 bases. Germline CDR1 reads SGHKS; CDR2 reads YYEKEE (reference sequence). This CDR3 has 14 residues. V dropped 4 bases and J dropped 5; count of bases not matched to a gene: 9.